These 29 T cell receptor beta chains were sequenced from one sample in a study of blood T cell repertoires in COVID-19. Clones were read by immunoSEQ multiplex PCR, and TCRdb kept only the in-frame ones, dropping some. Seen here are 100,000 or so clones, 85% to 95% observed once, and the top ten hold 5.7%. Sequenced material: peripheral blood. The receptors stem from a man over 45 with active COVID-19.

The V and J genes are TRBV2 and TRBJ1-1; D is possibly TRBD1 (5 bases). Germline values: CDR1 SNHLY, CDR2 FYNNEI. CDR3 length equals 14 residues. The V end lost 3 bases, the J end lost 3 bases, and 11 bases lay between the germline ends. For the CDR3, the DNA is TGTGCCAGCAGTGAGCAGGGAGGGCACACTGAAGCTTTCTTT. Amino acids: CASSEQGGHTEAFF.

The rearrangement joins TRBV4-1 to TRBJ1-2, with D possibly being TRBD1 (6 bases). V lost 7 bases to trimming and J lost 4 bases, with 19 bases between them. The germline gives CDR1 MGHRA, CDR2 YSYEKL. There are 15 residues in the CDR3. Written as DNA, the CDR3 is TGCGCCAGCAAAGTTGTAACAGGGATGGGCTATGGCTACACCTTC. The encoded protein is CASKVVTGMGYGYTF.

The CDR3 DNA sequence: TGTGCCAGCAGCGTGGACAGTGGCAACACTGAAGCTTTCTTT. It specifies CASSVDSGNTEAFF. The chain combines TRBV9 with TRBJ1-1; the D gene is possibly TRBD1 (6 bases). V lost 2 bases and J lost 2, with 10 bases in between. Germline assignment: CDR1 SGDLS and CDR2 YYNGEE. The CDR3 spans 14 residues.

The chain has TRBV7-7 and TRBJ2-5; the D gene is possibly TRBD1 (6 bases). The CDR3 consists of 15 residues. Germline CDR1 is SSHAT and CDR2 is FNYEAQ (reference sequence). Trimming removed 5 bases at V and 5 bases at J, with 18 bases between. The CDR3 DNA is TGTGCCAGCAGCCTCGGGACCTCAAGGGGGGAGACCCAGTACTTC. It yields the protein CASSLGTSRGETQYF.

This chain joins TRBV12-3 or TRBV12-4 and TRBJ2-1, with 11 bases fitting TRBD1. Trimming at V came to 9 bases and at J to 8 bases, leaving 6 bases not matched to a gene. CDR3 length: 13 residues. CDR3 sequence reads: CASGQGAYDEQFF. The DNA for the CDR3 is TGTGCCAGTGGACAGGGGGCTTACGATGAGCAGTTCTTC.

CDR3 nucleotide sequence: TGTGCCAGCAGCTTAGACAGGGCTTACTCACCCCTCCACTTT. Translation gives CASSLDRAYSPLHF. This chain links TRBV7-8 with TRBJ1-6; tentative D call: TRBD1 (6 bases). V lost 1 base, J lost 10 bases, and 11 bases lay in between. The CDR3 has 14 residues. Germline lookup yields CDR1 SGHVS and CDR2 FQNEAQ.

A remark on this clone: This specimen includes other DNA sequences encoding the same CDR3. The V gene is TRBV5-1, the J gene TRBJ1-5; no clear D gene. The CDR3 extends over 14 amino acids. Germline CDR1 and CDR2: SGHRS and YFSETQ. V was shortened by 0 bases and J by 0 bases, with 4 bases between the two germline ends. The CDR3 sequence: CASSLDSSNQPQHF. In DNA, the CDR3 is TGCGCCAGCAGCTTGGACAGTAGCAATCAGCCCCAGCATTTT.

The V and J genes are TRBV2 and TRBJ1-5; D is possibly TRBD1 (5 bases). Germline lookup yields CDR1 SNHLY and CDR2 FYNNEI. V was shortened by 0 bases and J by 6 bases, with 12 bases between the two germline ends. The CDR3 covers 15 residues. The DNA of the CDR3 is TGTGCCAGCAGTGAAGCTTCAGGGATTGGTCAGCCCCAGCATTTT. It yields the protein CASSEASGIGQPQHF.

This chain uses TRBV6-5 with TRBJ1-6; 8 nucleotides line up with TRBD1. CDR3 length: 14 residues. J lost 9 bases, V lost 5 bases, and 6 bases had no gene match. Germline V lookup: CDR1 MNHEY, CDR2 SVGAGI. The CDR3 DNA is TGTGCCAGCAGTCCGGACAGGGTTGCTTCACCCCTCCACTTT. Its protein product is CASSPDRVASPLHF.

This clone was seen just once. The chain joins TRBV5-5 to TRBJ1-1; maybe TRBD1 (5 bases). The CDR3 runs to 15 residues. Germline values: CDR1 SGHKS, CDR2 YYEKEE (reference sequence). With 4 bases removed from V and 1 base from J, the gap between germline ends came to 14 bases. This CDR3 is CASSLEGHQNTEAFF. For the CDR3, the DNA is TGTGCCAGCAGCCTTGAAGGACACCAGAACACTGAAGCTTTCTTT. The full variable domain, in which reference TRBV5-5 and TRBJ1-1 provide the parts outside the CDR3, is DAGVTQSPTHLIKTRGQQVTLRCSPISGHKSVSWYQQVLGQGPQFIFQYYEKEERGRGNFPDRFSARQFPNYSSELNVNALLLGDSALYLCASSLEGHQNTEAFFGQGTRLTVV.

The chain carries TRBV30 and TRBJ2-7; TRBD2 matches 10 bases. Germline V gene lookup returns CDR1 GTSNPN and CDR2 SVGIG (reference sequence). The CDR3 loop spans 14 amino acids. The V segment lost 1 base and the J segment 2 bases; nucleotides outside the gene matches: 2. CDR3 sequence reads: CAWSAGLAAYEQYF. The CDR3 bases are TGTGCCTGGAGTGCCGGACTAGCGGCCTACGAGCAGTACTTC.

The rearrangement uses TRBV6-9 and TRBJ2-6; the match to TRBD2 covers 7 bases. J gave up 1 base and V 9 bases, and 12 bases lay outside the gene matches. The CDR3 contains 17 residues. CDR1 is MNHGY, CDR2 SVAAGI, per germline. The CDR3, as DNA: TGTGCCAGTACCACGCCGGGACTAACTTCTGGGGCCAACGTCCTGACTTTC. It is translated as CASTTPGLTSGANVLTF.

The chain joins TRBV6-5 to TRBJ2-2; possibly TRBD2 for D (5 bases). V was pared by 2 bases and J by 5 bases, with 6 bases between. The CDR3 runs to 13 residues. Germline V gene data show CDR1 as MNHEY and CDR2 as SVGAGI. CDR3 region: CASSYQRTGELFF. CDR3 sequence (DNA): TGTGCCAGCAGTTACCAGCGGACCGGGGAGCTGTTTTTT.

The gene calls are TRBV5-1 and TRBJ2-2, with D possibly being TRBD2 (6 bases). Germline V lookup: CDR1 SGHRS, CDR2 YFSETQ. The CDR3 contains 13 residues. Trimming removed 6 bases from V and 4 bases from J, with 10 bases in between. CDR3 bases: TGCGCCAGCAACATCGGGGGCACCGGGGAGCTGTTTTTT. It specifies CASNIGGTGELFF.

This clone is a singleton in its sample. The V gene is TRBV19, the J gene TRBJ1-2; D is unresolved. The germline V gene has CDR1 LNHDA and CDR2 SQIVND (reference sequence). V lost 9 bases and J lost 0, with 5 bases in between. The CDR3 is made up of 11 amino acids. CDR3: CASGTNYGYTF. The CDR3 DNA sequence: TGTGCCAGCGGGACTAACTATGGCTACACCTTC.

The sample holds one count of this clone. The chain uses TRBV6-4 and TRBJ2-3; D ambiguous. Germline lookup yields CDR1 MRHNA and CDR2 SNTAGT. The CDR3 spans 12 residues. V gave up 6 bases and J gave up 0 bases, with 4 bases separating them. Here the CDR3 reads CASSPSTDTQYF. CDR3 nucleotide sequence: TGTGCCAGCAGCCCTAGCACAGATACGCAGTATTTT.

The rearrangement joins TRBV5-4 to TRBJ2-1, with 15 nucleotides matching TRBD2. Germline values: CDR1 SGHNT, CDR2 YYREEE (reference sequence). This CDR3 comprises 16 residues. V lost 3 bases to trimming and J lost 9 bases; unmatched junction nucleotides: 7. Here the CDR3 reads CASSSIGLAGGPEQFF. The CDR3 region has the DNA TGTGCCAGCAGCTCCATCGGACTAGCGGGAGGGCCTGAGCAGTTCTTC.

The CDR3 DNA reads as TGCGCCAGCAGCTTGGTACAGGGGAACACTGAAGCTTTCTTT. It translates to CASSLVQGNTEAFF. V gene TRBV5-1 combines with J gene TRBJ1-1, with TRBD1 as a possible D gene (6 bases). CDR3 length: 14 residues. V was pared by 0 bases and J by 1 base, with 7 bases between. Germline CDR1 SGHRS, CDR2 YFSETQ.

The genes are TRBV6-5 and TRBJ2-3; D remains ambiguous. V was pared by 6 bases and J by 6 bases, with 10 bases between. CDR1 is MNHEY and CDR2 is SVGAGI in the germline V gene. This CDR3 contains 12 residues. CDR3 in amino acids: CASSQELDTQYF. Here the CDR3 DNA reads TGTGCCAGCAGCCAAGAACTGGATACGCAGTATTTT.

The rearrangement joins TRBV5-5 to TRBJ2-3, with 8 bases identical to TRBD2. Germline V gene lookup returns CDR1 SGHKS and CDR2 YYEKEE (reference sequence). CDR3 length equals 17 residues. Trimming cost V 2 bases and J 2 bases; bases outside gene matches: 10. CDR3 amino acids: CASSFRGVAGTTDTQYF. The CDR3 coding sequence is TGTGCCAGCAGCTTCCGGGGGGTAGCGGGGACCACAGATACGCAGTATTTT. The full variable domain, completed using reference TRBV5-5 and TRBJ2-3, is DAGVTQSPTHLIKTRGQQVTLRCSPISGHKSVSWYQQVLGQGPQFIFQYYEKEERGRGNFPDRFSARQFPNYSSELNVNALLLGDSALYLCASSFRGVAGTTDTQYFGPGTRLTVL.

The J gene is TRBJ2-7, the V gene TRBV2, with D perhaps TRBD2 (6 bases). Germline loops: CDR1 SNHLY, CDR2 FYNNEI. V was trimmed by 7 bases and J by 3 bases, leaving 16 bases between them. The CDR3 totals 14 residues. CDR3 sequence (DNA): TGTGCCAGCACCTTGGGGACTTTTAGCTACGAGCAGTACTTC. Its protein is CASTLGTFSYEQYF.

The V gene is TRBV27, the J gene TRBJ1-5; D is possibly TRBD1 (6 bases). V dropped 5 bases and J dropped 6 bases, with 14 bases sitting between them. CDR3 length: 14 amino acids. Per germline, CDR1 MNHEY and CDR2 SMNVEV (reference sequence). The CDR3 DNA follows: TGTGCCAGCAGTATCCACAGGGATGGTCAGCCCCAGCATTTT. It encodes CASSIHRDGQPQHF.

The chain uses TRBV2 and TRBJ2-1; D uncertain. CDR3 length equals 16 residues. Germline CDR1 and CDR2: SNHLY and FYNNEI. The V end lost 3 bases, the J end lost 0 bases, and 12 bases lay between the germline ends. CDR3 in DNA: TGTGCCAGCAGTGATACAAAGAACAGCTCCTACAATGAGCAGTTCTTC. It translates to CASSDTKNSSYNEQFF.

The chain is built from TRBV19 and TRBJ2-1; possibly TRBD1 for D (7 bases). Germline assignment: CDR1 LNHDA and CDR2 SQIVND (reference sequence). Trimming removed 10 bases from V and 4 bases from J, with 14 bases in between. The CDR3 extends over 13 amino acids. CDR3 amino acids: CATGAGGYNEQFF. In nucleotides, the CDR3 is TGTGCCACCGGGGCAGGGGGGTACAATGAGCAGTTCTTC.

CDR3 sequence (DNA): TGTGCCAGCAGCTTGGACGACAGAGCCTACGAGCAGTACTTC. Protein sequence: CASSLDDRAYEQYF. The chain joins TRBV5-6 to TRBJ2-7; D perhaps matches TRBD1 (5 bases). The CDR3 contains 14 residues. V shed 0 bases and J shed 2 bases, with 9 bases lying between them. Germline values: CDR1 SGHDT, CDR2 YYEEEE.

Comments on this clone: The same CDR3 is also encoded by other DNA sequences in this sample. This chain links TRBV18 with TRBJ1-1, with a tentative D call TRBD1 (6 bases). Per the germline V gene, CDR1 is KGHSH and CDR2 is LQKENI. This CDR3 is built from 14 residues. Trimming left V 6 bases short and J 4 bases short, with 15 bases between. The CDR3 protein is CASSPSGGPTEAFF. Here the CDR3 DNA reads TGTGCCAGCTCCCCTTCGGGGGGCCCCACTGAAGCTTTCTTT.

This chain joins TRBV10-3 and TRBJ2-7, with a possible D match to TRBD1 (6 bases). The germline V gene has CDR1 ENHRY and CDR2 SYGVKD. This CDR3 comprises 13 residues. The CDR3: CANNRERGGEQYF. DNA of the CDR3: TGTGCTAACAACCGAGAGCGAGGGGGAGAGCAGTACTTC.

This clone was picked up a small number of times. This chain links TRBV3-1 (or the pseudogene TRBV3-2) with TRBJ2-7, with 9 bases aligning to TRBD2. Germline CDR1 reads LGHDT; CDR2 reads YNNKEL (reference sequence). CDR3 size: 15 residues. Trimming took 4 bases from V and 1 from J; bases not matched to a gene: 5. The CDR3 nucleotides are TGTGCCAGCAGCCCTGACCTAGCGGGGTCCTACGAGCAGTACTTC. Amino acid sequence: CASSPDLAGSYEQYF.

As regards this clone: Mismatch with germline at one junction end may stem from a read error. The chain is built from TRBV5-1 and TRBJ2-1; 11 bases are a match to TRBD2. In germline, CDR1 is SGHRS, CDR2 YFSETQ. The CDR3 has 18 amino acids. The CDR3 region has the DNA TGCGCCAGCAGCCATGGGACTAGCGGACTTTTCTCCAACAATGAGCAGTTCTTC. Translation gives CASSHGTSGLFSNNEQFF.